Sequencing of this T cell receptor beta chain was carried out in a study of long-term antiretroviral therapy in people with HIV. Survey level was the resolution at which the v3.0 immunoSEQ assay ran. Sequencing aimed at 40,000-50,000 T-cell genomes per sample. The method was immunoSEQ multiplex PCR; TCRdb's version includes in-frame clones alone and lacks a portion of them. This table has approximately 26,000 clones, about 81% appearing once. In this sample, this clone turned up once. Its antigen is unknown. Study-wide points: An increase in diversity followed ART, yet levels stayed below transplant donor controls.

The V gene end was trimmed by 6 bases and the J gene end by 0 bases; junction bases not matched to a gene: 7. The CDR3 is 15 residues long. Germline loops: CDR1 KGHSH, CDR2 LQKENI. The sequence came from a middle-aged man with HIV. The sequences come from unsorted PBMCs, collected 2.9 years after starting antiretroviral therapy. The chain combines TRBV18 with TRBJ2-7; the match to TRBD1 covers 8 bases. Written as DNA, the CDR3 is TGTGCCAGCTCGGCACAGGGGGTATCCTCCTACGAGCAGTACTTC. Translated: CASSAQGVSSYEQYF.